A single TCR beta chain is shown here with its context. The CDR3 loop spans 15 amino acids. Trimming pared 0 bases from V and 7 bases from J, leaving 13 bases between. Germline CDR1 reads LGHDT; CDR2 reads YNNKEL (reference sequence). TEMRA cells were FACS-enriched, and CD8+ and CD4+ T cells were isolated negatively. With random hexamers, reverse transcription was performed on roughly 0.5 to 1 ug of RNA. Amplification of TCR beta CDR3 spanned 54 Vbeta and 13 Jbeta via immunoSEQ multiplex PCR. TCRdb reprocessed the immunoSEQ multiplex PCR reads with MiXCR, giving one entry per CDR3 protein. This sample carries some 130,000 distinct CDR3 sequences, approximately 90% of them seen once, and the ten largest clones take over 0.2%. This entry belongs to a study of CD8 T cells in Susac syndrome.

The rearrangement uses TRBV3-1 and TRBJ2-1; D gene uncertain. The TCR sequence derives from a human donor with multiple sclerosis. The material sequenced was CD8+ T cells from PBMCs. The CDR3 here is CASSQDINPLNEQFF. Here the CDR3 DNA reads TGTGCCAGCAGCCAAGATATTAACCCCCTAAATGAGCAGTTCTTC.